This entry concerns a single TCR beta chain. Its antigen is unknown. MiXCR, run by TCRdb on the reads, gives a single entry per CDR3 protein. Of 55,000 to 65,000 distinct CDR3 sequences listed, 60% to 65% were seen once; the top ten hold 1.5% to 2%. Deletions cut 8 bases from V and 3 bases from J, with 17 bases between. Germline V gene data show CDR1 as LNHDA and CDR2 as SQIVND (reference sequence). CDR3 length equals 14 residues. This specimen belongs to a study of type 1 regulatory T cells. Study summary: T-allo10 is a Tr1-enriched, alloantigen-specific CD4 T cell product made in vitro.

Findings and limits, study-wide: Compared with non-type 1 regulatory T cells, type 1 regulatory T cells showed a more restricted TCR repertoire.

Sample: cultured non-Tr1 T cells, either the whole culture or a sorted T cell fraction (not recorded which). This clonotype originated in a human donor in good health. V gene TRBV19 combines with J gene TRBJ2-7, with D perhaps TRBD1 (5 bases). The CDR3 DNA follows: TGTGCCAGTCAAGAGACGCAGGGTCTCTACGAGCAGTACTTC. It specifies CASQETQGLYEQYF.